These T cell receptor beta chains were read from a single sample in a study of T cell changes during pregnancy in multiple sclerosis. Clones were sequenced by immunoSEQ multiplex PCR, and TCRdb holds only the in-frame ones, with some missing. The table has 35,000 to 50,000 clones, 80% to 90% seen once. Sequenced here: CD4+ T cells from peripheral blood mononuclear cells, sampled after pregnancy. These receptors were obtained from a female donor with multiple sclerosis, enrolled in a pregnancy study. Each CDR3 is given with its conserved first and last residue. The order of the fields is V gene, D gene, CDR3 protein. The D gene is left open where the match is weak.

TRBV9,TRBD2,CASSVSPGGTDIQYF
TRBV7-2,.,CASTGGISEQFF
TRBV7-6,TRBD1,CASSRQGNTEAFF
TRBV6-5,.,CASRPSGVGYEQYF
TRBV6-5,TRBD2,CASSYSGLAGGEQYF
TRBV6-5,.,CASSYAVGSHNEQFF
TRBV7-9,.,CASSPWSRLYYEQYF
TRBV6-6,TRBD1,CASRIGQGDYGYTF
TRBV28,.,CASSGMDGGVGAQYF
TRBV10-1,.,CASSEAEGSYNEQFF
TRBV2,.,CASSPFTDTQYF
TRBV28,TRBD2,CASHALAGTYEQYF
TRBV5-4,TRBD2,CASSLGTSENTGELFF
TRBV6-6,.,CASSYGRNSYEQYF
TRBV7-2,.,CATLTGLGDTQYF
TRBV6-6,TRBD1,CASSSGGNYGYTF
TRBV6-1,.,CASKERSSYNSPLHF
TRBV7-2,.,CASSTGISNQPQHF
TRBV5-1,.,CASSAGSNTEAFF
TRBV6-6,TRBD2,CASSYASGPLREQYF
TRBV4-1,TRBD1,CASSQPDRVAGELFF
TRBV27,.,CANKSLGNVLETQYF
TRBV4-3,.,CASSQDSANTGELFF
TRBV5-1,TRBD2,CASSPRLAGERNEQFF
TRBV7-3,.,CASSLSGELFF
TRBV4-3,.,CASSQRQGLGQPQHF
TRBV14,TRBD2,CASSQDGRGGRAQTQYF
TRBV25-1,.,CARTTANYNEQFF
TRBV9,.,CASSVAWRNTGELFF
TRBV29-1,.,CSAQGGRGKGNTEAFF
TRBV30,.,CAWSPWMGWGNTIYF
TRBV29-1,.,CSVTGLGGGYTF
TRBV28,TRBD1,CASSFSRGGTVSGNTIYF
TRBV28,TRBD2,CASSLLGGAYEQYF
TRBV5-6,.,CASCRVHTGELFF
TRBV5-4,.,CASSLAPQGGIQETQYF